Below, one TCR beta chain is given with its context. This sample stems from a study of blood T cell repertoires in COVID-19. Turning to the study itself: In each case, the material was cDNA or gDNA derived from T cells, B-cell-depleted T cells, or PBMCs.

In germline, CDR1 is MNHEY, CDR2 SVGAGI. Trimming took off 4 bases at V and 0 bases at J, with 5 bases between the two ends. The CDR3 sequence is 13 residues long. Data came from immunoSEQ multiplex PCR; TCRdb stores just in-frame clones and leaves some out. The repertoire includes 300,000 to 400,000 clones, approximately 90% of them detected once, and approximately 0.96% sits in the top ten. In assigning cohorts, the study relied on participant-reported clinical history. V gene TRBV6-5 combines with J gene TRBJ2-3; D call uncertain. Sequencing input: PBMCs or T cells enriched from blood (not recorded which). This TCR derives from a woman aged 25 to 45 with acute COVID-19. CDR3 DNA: TGTGCCAGCAGTTTCCGGAGCACAGATACGCAGTATTTT. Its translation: CASSFRSTDTQYF.